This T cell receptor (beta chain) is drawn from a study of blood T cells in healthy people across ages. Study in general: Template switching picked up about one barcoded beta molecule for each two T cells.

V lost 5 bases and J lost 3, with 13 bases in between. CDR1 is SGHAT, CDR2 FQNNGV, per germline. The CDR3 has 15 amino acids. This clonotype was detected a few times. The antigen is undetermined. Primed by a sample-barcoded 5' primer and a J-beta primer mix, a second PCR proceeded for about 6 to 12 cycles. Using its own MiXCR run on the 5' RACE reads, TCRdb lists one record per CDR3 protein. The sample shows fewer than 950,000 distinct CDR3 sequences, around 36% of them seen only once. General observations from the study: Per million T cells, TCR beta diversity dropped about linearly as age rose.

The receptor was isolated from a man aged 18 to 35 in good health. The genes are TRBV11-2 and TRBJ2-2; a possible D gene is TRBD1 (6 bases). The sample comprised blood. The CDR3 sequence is CASSLLPGDTGELFF. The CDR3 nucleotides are TGTGCCAGCAGCCTCCTTCCAGGGGACACCGGGGAGCTGTTTTTT.